What follows are 20 T cell receptor beta chains derived from one specimen sequenced in a study of T cells after yellow fever vaccination (dated by TCRdb to the late 2010s). The library relied on 5' RACE. The sample was run on an Illumina HiSeq 2500. TCRdb applied fastp at Q25 and MiXCR to the public reads, then kept only in-frame beta chains. Each entry is one CDR3 protein sequence, shown with its most common DNA and genes. A total of 250,000 or so distinct CDR3 sequences appear in this sample, 6% to 7.5% of them only once. Of the sample, over 0.65% is held by the ten largest clones. Reading the label with the study, this specimen's treatment or condition is: live attenuated yellow fever vaccine strain. The sample in question was CD4+ T cells sorted from PBMCs, obtained 15 days after the yellow fever booster vaccination. These receptor sequences come from a young man who received the YFV17D yellow fever vaccine.

This clonotype was seen a few times. The chain employs TRBV29-1 and TRBJ2-1, with 14 bases lining up with TRBD2. The germline V gene has CDR1 SQVTM and CDR2 ANQGSEA. The ends lost 7 bases at V and 6 bases at J; junction bases unmatched: 8. There are 15 residues in the CDR3. The CDR3 DNA reads TGCAGCGGAGCCGGGACTAGCGGGAGACCCAATGAGCAGTTCTTC. It codes for CSGAGTSGRPNEQFF.

The chain employs TRBV29-1 and TRBJ2-7; TRBD1 agrees at 11 bases. Trimming at V came to 6 bases and at J to 5 bases, leaving 3 bases not matched to a gene. Per germline, CDR1 SQVTM and CDR2 ANQGSEA. This CDR3 spans 12 amino acids. The CDR3: CSVGTGGDEQYF. In nucleotides, the CDR3 is TGCAGCGTCGGGACAGGGGGTGACGAGCAGTACTTC.

This clonotype was counted at least ten times. The chain recombines TRBV6-1 with TRBJ1-1; perhaps TRBD1 as D (5 bases). The CDR3 length is 14 residues. The germline V and J ends were trimmed by 0 bases and 5 bases, with 10 bases remaining between them. Looked up from germline, CDR1 is MNHNS and CDR2 is SASEGT. CDR3 loop: CASSEAIGDTEAFF. In DNA form, the CDR3 reads TGTGCCAGCAGTGAAGCGATAGGGGATACTGAAGCTTTCTTT.

The chain uses TRBV5-1 and TRBJ2-3, with D possibly being TRBD1 (6 bases). V lost 3 bases and J 1 base, leaving 12 bases between the germline ends. The germline V gene encodes CDR1 SGHRS and CDR2 YFSETQ. The CDR3 loop spans 15 amino acids. For the CDR3, the DNA is TGCGCCAGCAGCTCGCAAAGGACAGGCACAGATACGCAGTATTTT. Translating gives CASSSQRTGTDTQYF.

The chain uses TRBV5-1 and TRBJ2-5, with D possibly matching TRBD2 (5 bases). The germline V and J ends were trimmed by 4 bases and 3 bases, with 13 bases remaining between them. Germline CDR1 is SGHRS and CDR2 is YFSETQ. The CDR3 totals 14 residues. This CDR3 is CASSLTGNKETQYF. The CDR3 nucleotides are TGCGCCAGCAGCCTGACCGGGAATAAAGAGACCCAGTACTTC.

The sample holds many counts of this clonotype. CDR3 in amino acids: CASSDNSLVGIEQFF. The CDR3, as DNA: TGTGCCAGCAGTGACAACAGCCTCGTGGGCATTGAGCAGTTCTTC. This chain connects TRBV6-1 to TRBJ2-1; D is uncertain. This CDR3 comprises 15 residues. Trimming removed 3 bases at V and 9 bases at J, with 18 bases between. Germline V CDR1 and CDR2: MNHNS, SASEGT.

This clonotype was seen a handful of times. This chain connects TRBV7-2 to TRBJ2-7, with D possibly being TRBD2 (6 bases). The CDR3 covers 14 residues. CDR1 and CDR2 from the germline V gene are SGHTA and FQGNSA. V lost 8 bases to trimming and J lost 2 bases, with 16 bases between them. The CDR3 DNA is TGTGCCAGCGGTCTACGGGGGAGTCCCTACGAGCAGTACTTC. This gives the protein CASGLRGSPYEQYF.

This clonotype has more than one count but fewer than ten. The chain carries TRBV9 and TRBJ2-3; TRBD1 is a possible D gene (6 bases). CDR1 SGDLS and CDR2 YYNGEE come from the germline V gene. Trimming removed 3 bases from V and 8 bases from J, with 16 bases in between. This CDR3 has 14 residues. Written as DNA, the CDR3 is TGTGCCAGCAGCGCGACAGGAGCCCTGGGTACGCAGTATTTT. It translates to CASSATGALGTQYF.

V usage is TRBV27 and J usage is TRBJ2-1; D remains unclear. The germline CDR1 and CDR2 sequences are MNHEY and SMNVEV (reference sequence). Trimming took off 0 bases at V and 16 bases at J, with 10 bases between the two ends. The CDR3 is made up of 11 amino acids. In DNA, the CDR3 is TGTGCCAGCAGTTTATCTAATGAGCGTTTCTTC. This codes for CASSLSNERFF.

The chain joins TRBV9 to TRBJ1-2, with a tentative D call TRBD1 (5 bases). Germline V gene data show CDR1 as SGDLS and CDR2 as YYNGEE. The CDR3 runs 13 residues. The V end was cut by 2 bases, the J end by 4 bases, with 9 bases between. The DNA for the CDR3 is TGTGCCAGCAGCGTCGACAGCCTCTATGGCTACACCTTC. Its translation: CASSVDSLYGYTF.

A few counts support this clonotype. The V call is TRBV5-1, the J call TRBJ1-5; no firm D call. Trimming took off 0 bases at V and 8 bases at J, with 9 bases between the two ends. The length of the CDR3 is 13 residues. Germline CDR1 is SGHRS and CDR2 is YFSETQ. The CDR3 DNA reads TGCGCCAGCAGCTTGGGAGGGCCTGAGCCCCAGCATTTT. Protein sequence: CASSLGGPEPQHF.

This clonotype came up many times. This chain links TRBV19 with TRBJ2-4, with D possibly TRBD2 on 6 matching bases. This CDR3 spans 14 amino acids. Trimming took off 8 bases at V and 0 bases at J, with 11 bases between the two ends. Germline V lookup: CDR1 LNHDA, CDR2 SQIVND (reference sequence). The CDR3 sequence: CASGVGRAKNIQYF. In DNA, the CDR3 is TGTGCCAGTGGAGTCGGGAGAGCCAAAAACATTCAGTACTTC.

This clonotype was counted a few times. The J gene is TRBJ2-7, the V gene TRBV12-3 or TRBV12-4; no clear D. The V gene lost 5 bases and the J gene lost 2 bases, with 10 bases spanning the gap. This CDR3 contains 13 residues. This CDR3 reads CASSRQEAYEQYF. In DNA form, the CDR3 reads TGTGCCAGCAGTCGCCAAGAAGCCTACGAGCAGTACTTC.

In its sample, this clonotype was seen a few times. This rearrangement joins TRBV3-1 to TRBJ1-5; unclear D gene. Germline V CDR1 and CDR2: LGHDT, YNNKEL (reference sequence). The CDR3 contains 14 residues. Trimming shortened V by 0 bases and J by 4 bases, and 7 bases separated the two germline ends. For the CDR3, the DNA is TGTGCCAGCAGCCAAGATCTGAGGAATCAGCCCCAGCATTTT. Translating it yields CASSQDLRNQPQHF. Variable domain in full (rest from reference TRBV3-1 and TRBJ1-5): DTAVSQTPKYLVTQMGNDKSIKCEQNLGHDTMYWYKQDSKKFLKIMFSYNNKELIINETVPNRFSPKSPDKAHLNLHINSLELGDSAVYFCASSQDLRNQPQHFGDGTRLSIL.

The chain joins TRBV29-1 to TRBJ1-5; D unresolved. The CDR3 covers 10 residues. With 4 bases removed from V and 4 bases from J, the gap between germline ends came to 2 bases. The V gene's germline CDR1 is SQVTM and CDR2 ANQGSEA. CDR3: CSVGNQPQHF. CDR3 nucleotides: TGCAGCGTTGGGAATCAGCCCCAGCATTTT.

This clonotype was seen only a few times. The gene calls are TRBV5-1 and TRBJ2-7; 11 bases are a match to TRBD2. There are 14 residues in the CDR3. Germline-derived CDR1 and CDR2 are SGHRS and YFSETQ. V was pared by 7 bases and J by 13 bases, with 16 bases of the junction left unmatched. CDR3 coding DNA: TGCGCCAGCGCGACGGGGACTAGCGGCCATGGGGTCTACTTC. It specifies CASATGTSGHGVYF.

This clonotype has at least ten counts. V gene TRBV5-5 combines with J gene TRBJ2-2; possibly TRBD2 for D (6 bases). The V gene's germline CDR1 is SGHKS and CDR2 YYEKEE (reference sequence). The CDR3 sequence is 14 residues long. Trimming left V 4 bases short and J 9 bases short, with 16 bases between. The CDR3 DNA reads TGTGCCAGCAGCCCGGACTACCCGACCCGGGAGCTGTTTTTT. It translates to CASSPDYPTRELFF.

This rearrangement joins TRBV9 to TRBJ2-1, with D possibly being TRBD2 (7 bases). Trimming took 9 bases from V and 2 from J, leaving 24 bases between them. The length of the CDR3 is 17 residues. CDR1 is SGDLS and CDR2 is YYNGEE in the germline V gene. The DNA for the CDR3 is TGTGCCAACCTTAACGGGGGCGGGAGATGTACCTACAATGAGCAGTTCTTC. Its protein is CANLNGGGRCTYNEQFF.

This clonotype has a handful of counts. The chain recombines TRBV28 with TRBJ2-6; D perhaps matches TRBD2 (6 bases). The CDR3 has 13 residues. Trimming took off 11 bases at V and 0 bases at J, with 8 bases between the two ends. CDR1 and CDR2 (germline): MDHEN, SYDVKM. This CDR3 reads CACGVSGANVLTF. The CDR3 DNA reads TGTGCCTGCGGGGTCTCTGGGGCCAACGTCCTGACTTTC.

This rearrangement joins TRBV24-1 to TRBJ2-1; D remains unclear. Between the trimmed V and J ends, which lost 4 bases and 10 bases, there was a span of 16 bases. The CDR3 has 14 amino acids. Germline V gives CDR1 KGHDR, CDR2 SFDVKD. CDR3 bases: TGTGCCACCAGTGACCCTTCGGCGCCCGGGGAGCAGTTCTTC. Translated: CATSDPSAPGEQFF.